This paragraph reports one TCR beta chain. Data came from immunoSEQ multiplex PCR; TCRdb stores just in-frame clones and leaves some out. Of approximately 70,000 clones in the sample, more than 65% were seen once. From germline, CDR1 is SGHVS and CDR2 FQNEAQ. The CDR3 spans 16 residues. V dropped 1 base and J dropped 0; count of bases not matched to a gene: 5. This entry belongs to a study of blood T cell repertoires in COVID-19. About the research overall: The study drew acute and convalescent COVID-19 samples from the United States, Italy and Spain. Sources were T cells, B-cell-depleted T cells, or PBMCs; the material itself was cDNA or gDNA.

The clonotype comes from a woman aged 80 or over with active or convalescent COVID-19. V gene TRBV7-8 combines with J gene TRBJ1-2, with TRBD1 identical over 7 bases. The source material was peripheral blood. The CDR3 DNA is TGTGCCAGCAGCTTAGTAGGGGGCTTGGCTAACTATGGCTACACCTTC. Translation gives CASSLVGGLANYGYTF. Full variable domain (remainder filled in from reference TRBV7-8 and TRBJ1-2): GAGVSQSPRYKVAKRGQDVALRCDPISGHVSLFWYQQALGQGPEFLTYFQNEAQLDKSGLPSDRFFAERPEGSVSTLKIQRTQQEDSAVYLCASSLVGGLANYGYTFGSGTRLTVV.